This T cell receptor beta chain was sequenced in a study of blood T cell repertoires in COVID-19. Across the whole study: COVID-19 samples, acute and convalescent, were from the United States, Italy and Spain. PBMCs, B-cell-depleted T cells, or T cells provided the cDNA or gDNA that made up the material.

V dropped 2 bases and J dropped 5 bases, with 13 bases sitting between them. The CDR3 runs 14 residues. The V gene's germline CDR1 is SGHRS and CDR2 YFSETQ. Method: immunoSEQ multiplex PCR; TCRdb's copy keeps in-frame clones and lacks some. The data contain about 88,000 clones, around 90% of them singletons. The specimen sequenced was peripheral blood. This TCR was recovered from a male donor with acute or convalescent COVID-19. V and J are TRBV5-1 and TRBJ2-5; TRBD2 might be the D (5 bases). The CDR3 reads CASSLGSGEETQYF. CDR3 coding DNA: TGCGCCAGCAGCTTAGGGAGCGGAGAGGAGACCCAGTACTTC.